What follows are 18 T cell receptor beta chains derived from one specimen sequenced in a study of T cells in Graves' hyperthyroidism and ophthalmopathy. The CDR3 regions of TCR beta were amplified from RNA transcripts. A first-round RT-PCR of the TCR CDR3 used the HTBI primer set. TCRdb analysed the multiplex PCR reads with MiXCR anew, one entry per CDR3 protein. The table has a few hundred thousand distinct CDR3 sequences, just over 14% seen once. The sample taken for sequencing was blood. The origin of the receptors is a woman in her thirties or forties with Graves' hyperthyroidism that later progressed to Graves' ophthalmopathy.

The chain couples TRBV5-5 to TRBJ2-5, with D unresolved. This CDR3 has 14 amino acids. From germline, CDR1 is SGHKS and CDR2 YYEKEE (reference sequence). Deletions cut 3 bases from V and 2 bases from J, with 11 bases between. The CDR3 here is CASSSWLGQETQYF. The CDR3 coding sequence is TGTGCCAGCAGCTCCTGGTTGGGTCAAGAGACCCAGTACTTC.

This clonotype was seen at least ten times. This chain uses TRBV7-8 with TRBJ1-4; 7 nucleotides align to TRBD1. In germline, CDR1 is SGHVS, CDR2 FQNEAQ. This CDR3 has 15 amino acids. The ends lost 4 bases at V and 8 bases at J; junction bases unmatched: 10. The CDR3 nucleotides are TGTGCCAGCAGCTCCTCCGGGACAGAAACCGAAAAACTGTTTTTT. Translation gives CASSSSGTETEKLFF.

This clonotype was counted only a few times. The chain has TRBV28 and TRBJ1-5; 8 positions match TRBD1. In germline, CDR1 is MDHEN, CDR2 SYDVKM. Trimming at V came to 0 bases and at J to 1 base, leaving 11 bases not matched to a gene. This CDR3 contains 19 residues. As DNA, the CDR3 is TGTGCCAGCAGTTTATGGACAGGGGATGTAGGGTTGAGCAATCAGCCCCAGCATTTT. Its translation: CASSLWTGDVGLSNQPQHF.

This clonotype appeared many times. V gene TRBV4-2 combines with J gene TRBJ2-1; 10 bases are a match to TRBD2. Germline-derived CDR1 and CDR2 are LGHNA and YNFKEQ. CDR3 length equals 17 residues. After removal of 2 bases from V and 0 bases from J, the junction contained 4 bases not matched to a gene. This chain's CDR3 is CASSQTGTSVSYNEQFF. In DNA, the CDR3 is TGTGCCAGCAGCCAAACCGGGACTAGCGTCTCCTACAATGAGCAGTTCTTC.

This clonotype has just a few counts. The chain links TRBV19 to TRBJ2-2, with D maybe TRBD1 (5 bases). Trimming cost V 11 bases and J 7 bases, with 11 bases left between them. Per germline, CDR1 LNHDA and CDR2 SQIVND (reference sequence). The CDR3 spans 11 residues. CDR3: CAVRVDGELFF. The DNA for the CDR3 is TGTGCCGTCAGGGTGGACGGGGAGCTGTTTTTT. The full variable domain, with the rest looked up from reference TRBV19 and TRBJ2-2, is DGGITQSPKYLFRKEGQNVTLSCEQNLNHDAMYWYRQDPGQGLRLIYYSQIVNDFQKGDIAEGYSVSREKKESFPLTVTSAQKNPTAFYLCAVRVDGELFFGEGSRLTVL.

This clonotype was detected many times. The chain recombines TRBV28 with TRBJ2-7, with 9 positions matching TRBD1. CDR3 length: 14 amino acids. Germline V gene data show CDR1 as MDHEN and CDR2 as SYDVKM. With V trimmed by 3 bases and J by 2 bases, 2 bases remained unmatched. The CDR3 DNA reads TGTGCCAGCAGTTTGGGACAGGGACCCTACGAGCAGTACTTC. As protein: CASSLGQGPYEQYF.

This clonotype has a count of ten or more. This CDR3 is CATSRDFSNEQFF. The CDR3 nucleotides read TGTGCCACCAGCAGAGATTTTTCCAATGAGCAGTTCTTC. The chain couples TRBV15 to TRBJ2-1, with D unclear. Germline CDR1 and CDR2: LNHNV and YYDKDF (reference sequence). CDR3 size: 13 residues. Trimming took off 0 bases at V and 6 bases at J, with 6 bases between the two ends.

This clonotype has a count of ten or more. The chain links TRBV7-9 to TRBJ2-3, with 15 bases that match TRBD2. The ends lost 6 bases at V and 2 bases at J; junction bases unmatched: 3. CDR1 and CDR2 (germline): SEHNR, FQNEAQ (reference sequence). The CDR3 contains 16 residues. CDR3 nucleotides: TGTGCCAGCAGGGGACTAGCGGGGGGAAACACAGATACGCAGTATTTT. Translating it yields CASRGLAGGNTDTQYF.

V is TRBV4-2 and J is TRBJ2-7, with TRBD2 matching 14 bases. The J segment lost 7 bases and the V segment lost 3 bases, leaving 8 bases of the junction unmatched. This CDR3 region has 16 residues. Germline V CDR1 and CDR2: LGHNA, YNFKEQ. The CDR3, as DNA: TGTGCCAGCAGCCAGGGGACTAGCGGGAGCCCTTTTGAGCAGTACTTC. Residues: CASSQGTSGSPFEQYF.

The sample holds a few counts of this clonotype. The chain couples TRBV3-1 to TRBJ2-3; D gene uncertain. Germline V lookup: CDR1 LGHDT, CDR2 YNNKEL (reference sequence). The CDR3 is 15 residues long. V was pared by 0 bases and J by 0 bases, with 7 bases between. The CDR3 sequence is CASSQESVSTDTQYF. CDR3 nucleotide sequence: TGTGCCAGCAGCCAAGAGTCAGTGAGCACAGATACGCAGTATTTT.

This rearrangement joins TRBV4-1 to TRBJ2-6; no firm D call. The germline gives CDR1 MGHRA, CDR2 YSYEKL. The ends were cut back, 3 bases at V and 0 bases at J, with 9 bases in the middle. The CDR3 spans 16 residues. The CDR3 here is CASSQNPHSGANVLTF. The CDR3 bases are TGCGCCAGCAGCCAGAATCCCCACTCTGGGGCCAACGTCCTGACTTTC.

This clonotype was seen a handful of times. CDR3 in DNA: TGCGCCAGCAGCCGTGGGACAGAGAGCTCCTACGAGCAGTACTTC. Translation: CASSRGTESSYEQYF. This chain joins TRBV5-1 and TRBJ2-7, with 7 bases identical to TRBD1. Germline trimming cut 4 bases from V and 0 bases from J; bases unmatched to any gene: 7. From germline, CDR1 is SGHRS and CDR2 YFSETQ. The length of the CDR3 is 15 residues.

This clonotype has ten or more counts. This chain joins TRBV11-2 and TRBJ2-7; 10 bases match TRBD2. CDR3 length equals 18 residues. V shed 5 bases, J shed 3 bases, and the junction held 16 bases outside the gene matches. Germline V gene sequence: CDR1 SGHAT, CDR2 FQNNGV. This chain's CDR3 is CASSQRLPGLALNYEQYF. The DNA for the CDR3 is TGTGCCAGCAGCCAGCGTTTACCGGGACTAGCGCTGAACTACGAGCAGTACTTC. The full variable domain, its missing parts supplied by reference TRBV11-2 and TRBJ2-7, is EAGVAQSPRYKIIEKRQSVAFWCNPISGHATLYWYQQILGQGPKLLIQFQNNGVVDDSQLPKDRFSAERLKGVDSTLKIQPAKLEDSAVYLCASSQRLPGLALNYEQYFGPGTRLTVT.

This clonotype was counted ten times or more. This CDR3 is CATGLATNEQFF. CDR3 nucleotides: TGTGCCACTGGACTAGCGACAAATGAGCAGTTCTTC. This chain uses TRBV15 with TRBJ2-1, with 9 bases lining up with TRBD2. This CDR3 is 12 amino acids long. V shed 9 bases, J shed 7 bases, and the junction held 4 bases outside the gene matches. Looked up from germline, CDR1 is LNHNV and CDR2 is YYDKDF (reference sequence).

This clonotype was detected ten times or more. The gene calls are TRBV3-1 and TRBJ1-6, with a weak D call TRBD1 (6 bases). Germline-derived CDR1 and CDR2 are LGHDT and YNNKEL (reference sequence). The CDR3 length is 14 residues. The V and J ends lost 4 bases and 8 bases respectively, with 12 bases between them. CDR3 DNA: TGTGCCAGCAGCCCTACAGGGCCTTATTCACCCCTCCACTTT. Its translation: CASSPTGPYSPLHF.

This clonotype was seen many times. CDR3 in DNA: TGTGCCAGTAGTCCAATGGGACCTCGGGACTTATACAATGAGCAGTTCTTC. Translation: CASSPMGPRDLYNEQFF. This chain uses TRBV19 with TRBJ2-1; the D gene is possibly TRBD2 (6 bases). Trimming removed 5 bases from V and 4 bases from J, with 21 bases in between. Germline V CDR1 and CDR2: LNHDA, SQIVND (reference sequence). This CDR3 contains 17 residues.

The CDR3 DNA is TGCAGTGCTAGACAGGGCGACTACAATGAGCAGTTCTTC. Its protein is CSARQGDYNEQFF. This chain uses TRBV20-1 with TRBJ2-1; possible D gene TRBD1, 5 bases. The CDR3 is 13 residues long. V dropped 2 bases and J dropped 3 bases, with 8 bases sitting between them. Germline V gene sequence: CDR1 DFQATT, CDR2 SNEGSKA (reference sequence).

This clonotype came up many times. The rearrangement joins TRBV7-3 to TRBJ2-1, with 7 bases matching TRBD2. This CDR3 is 15 amino acids long. Germline V gene sequence: CDR1 SGHTA, CDR2 FQGTGA. Trimming removed 2 bases from V and 4 bases from J; junction bases left unmatched: 5. The CDR3 spells CASSLLGGTYNEQFF. CDR3 DNA sequence: TGTGCCAGCAGCTTACTCGGGGGGACTTACAATGAGCAGTTCTTC. The full variable domain, its missing parts supplied by reference TRBV7-3 and TRBJ2-1, is GAGVSQTPSNKVTEKGKYVELRCDPISGHTALYWYRQSLGQGPEFLIYFQGTGAADDSGLPNDRFFAVRPEGSVSTLKIQRTERGDSAVYLCASSLLGGTYNEQFFGPGTRLTVL.